This T cell receptor (beta chain) comes out of a study of blood T cell repertoires in COVID-19. Assay: immunoSEQ multiplex PCR; the TCRdb copy retains only in-frame clones and omits some. Of roughly 90,000 clones in the sample, 80% to 85% are singletons; the top ten hold more than 25%. V was trimmed by 4 bases and J by 2 bases, leaving 19 bases between them. CDR3 size: 17 residues. The germline gives CDR1 SEHNR, CDR2 FQNEAQ (reference sequence). The chain carries TRBV7-9 and TRBJ2-3, with D maybe TRBD1 (7 bases). The sample consisted of peripheral blood. The clonotype comes from an elderly woman with active or convalescent COVID-19. The CDR3 DNA reads as TGTGCCAGCAGCTCGCAGGGGGGCGGGCGTCACACAGATACGCAGTATTTT. As protein: CASSSQGGGRHTDTQYF.